Detailed here is one T cell receptor (beta chain). This record belongs to a study of blood T cell repertoires in COVID-19. About the research overall: COVID-19 samples collected from the United States, Italy and Spain covered acute and convalescent phases.

The V gene's germline CDR1 is PRHDT and CDR2 FYEKMQ (reference sequence). With V trimmed by 5 bases and J by 2 bases, 18 bases remained unmatched. This CDR3 region has 19 residues. Original processing methods: Amplification of reference gene primers provided the estimated nucleated cell counts. The repertoire was sequenced with immunoSEQ multiplex PCR; TCRdb's copy has only in-frame clones and lacks some. V and J calls and clone size are as listed in that table; D and trimming were resolved from the DNA. There are around 160,000 clones in the sample; over 75% occur only once, and approximately 1.2% lies in the top ten. Study members were between about 18 and 100 years old and lived in roughly 24 US regions. Clinical history reported by participants formed the basis on which cohorts were assigned.

The sequencing input was PBMCs or T cells enriched from blood (not recorded which). The V and J genes are TRBV13 and TRBJ2-7; TRBD1 matches 10 bases. The sequence was obtained from a young woman with acute COVID-19. CDR3 loop: CASSTDIFGQGEVTYEQYF. In DNA, the CDR3 is TGTGCCAGCAGCACTGATATCTTCGGACAGGGGGAGGTAACCTACGAGCAGTACTTC. Supplemented by reference TRBV13 and TRBJ2-7, the full variable domain reads AAGVIQSPRHLIKEKRETATLKCYPIPRHDTVYWYQQGPGQDPQFLISFYEKMQSDKGSIPDRFSAQQFSDYHSELNMSSLELGDSALYFCASSTDIFGQGEVTYEQYFGPGTRLTVT.